This T cell receptor beta chain emerged from a study of blood T cell repertoires in COVID-19. Study-wide background: Whether acute or convalescent, the COVID-19 samples came from the United States, Italy and Spain. T cells, B-cell-depleted T cells, or PBMCs provided the cDNA or gDNA that served as material.

Source study methods: Reference gene primer amplification yielded estimated nucleated cell counts. Data came from immunoSEQ multiplex PCR; TCRdb stores just in-frame clones and leaves some out. V and J calls and clone size follow that table, whereas D and trimming were derived from the DNA. The table shows over 100,000 clones, with approximately 84% occurring only once. Trimming left V 5 bases short and J 4 bases short, with 11 bases between. In germline, CDR1 is MDHEN, CDR2 SYDVKM. CDR3 length: 14 residues. The chain employs TRBV28 and TRBJ2-2; D gene uncertain. This receptor was taken from a man aged 35 to 55 with acute or convalescent COVID-19. Specimen: peripheral blood. DNA for the CDR3: TGTGCCAGCAGTCACCAACTGATCACCGGGGAGCTGTTTTTT. The encoded protein is CASSHQLITGELFF.